This is a list of T cell receptor beta chains from one sample in a study of Ad26.COV2.S vaccination and SARS-CoV-2 variants. Generated by immunoSEQ multiplex PCR, the TCRdb table keeps only in-frame clones and is missing some. This sample has about 460,000 clones, with 80% to 90% found just once. The sample was peripheral blood, taken in a trial of Ad26.COV2.S vaccine versus placebo. The receptors were sampled from a person aged 18-60 years who received the Ad26.COV2.S COVID-19 vaccine or a placebo. Both conserved end residues are part of each CDR3. D genes are given only for firm matches. Some rows mark clone size as missing; the rest say once, few, many or name a class of expanded clone.

length: 13
J: TRBJ1-2
size: NA
D: NA
V: TRBV7-3
CDR3: CASSLRSGDGYTF
DNA: TGTGCCAGCAGCTTGCGGTCAGGGGATGGCTACACCTTC

length: 15
J: TRBJ2-3
size: NA
D: NA
V: TRBV19
CDR3: CASSISLVVKDTQYF
DNA: TGTGCCAGTAGTATCTCGCTAGTTGTTAAAGATACGCAGTATTTT

length: 17
J: TRBJ2-1
size: NA
D: TRBD2
V: TRBV11-2
CDR3: CASSGRLAGTYFDEQFF
DNA: TGTGCCAGCAGCGGAAGACTAGCGGGAACTTATTTCGATGAGCAGTTCTTC

length: 15
J: TRBJ1-6
size: NA
D: TRBD1
V: TRBV10-3
CDR3: CATQPGTADNSPLHF
DNA: TGTGCCACCCAACCCGGGACAGCGGATAATTCACCCCTCCACTTT

length: 14
J: TRBJ1-1
size: NA
D: NA
V: TRBV4-1
CDR3: CASSQARGRTEAFF
DNA: TGCGCCAGCAGCCAAGCCAGGGGTAGGACTGAAGCTTTCTTT

length: 15
J: TRBJ1-6
size: few
D: TRBD1
V: TRBV9
CDR3: CASSVDGQGTSPLHF
DNA: TGTGCCAGCAGCGTAGATGGACAGGGCACTTCACCCCTCCACTTT

length: 12
J: TRBJ1-1
size: NA
D: NA
V: TRBV28
CDR3: CASAQSHTEAFF
DNA: TGTGCCAGCGCACAGTCGCACACTGAAGCTTTCTTT

length: 16
J: TRBJ1-2
size: NA
D: NA
V: TRBV5-1
CDR3: CASSLYRSGDRDGYTF
DNA: TGCGCCAGCAGCTTGTACCGTTCAGGGGATAGGGATGGCTACACCTTC

length: 13
J: TRBJ1-1
size: NA
D: NA
V: TRBV28
CDR3: CASSGRGLAEAFF
DNA: TGTGCCAGCAGCGGACGGGGGCTTGCTGAAGCTTTCTTT

length: 13
J: TRBJ2-7
size: once
D: NA
V: TRBV13
CDR3: CASSSGLIYEQYF
DNA: TGTGCCAGCAGCTCGGGACTGATCTACGAGCAGTACTTC

length: 13
J: TRBJ1-5
size: NA
D: NA
V: TRBV25-1
CDR3: CASSASSSQPQHF
DNA: TGTGCCAGCAGTGCTTCGTCGAGTCAGCCCCAGCATTTT

length: 13
J: TRBJ1-1
size: NA
D: NA
V: TRBV11-2
CDR3: CASSLGRRAEAFF
DNA: TGTGCCAGCAGCTTAGGGCGGCGAGCTGAAGCTTTCTTT

length: 15
J: TRBJ2-3
size: NA
D: NA
V: TRBV28
CDR3: CASSLGGPGTDTQYF
DNA: TGTGCCAGCAGTTTAGGAGGGCCCGGCACAGATACGCAGTATTTT

length: 11
J: TRBJ1-5
size: NA
D: NA
V: TRBV19
CDR3: CASMGARPQHF
DNA: TGTGCCAGTATGGGGGCGAGGCCCCAGCATTTT

length: 14
J: TRBJ1-2
size: once
D: NA
V: TRBV7-9
CDR3: CASSLNSVNYGYTF
DNA: TGTGCCAGCAGCTTAAATAGTGTGAACTATGGCTACACCTTC

length: 13
J: TRBJ1-2
size: NA
D: TRBD1
V: TRBV6-5
CDR3: CASRTTGANGYTF
DNA: TGTGCCAGCAGAACGACAGGGGCGAACGGCTACACCTTC

length: 15
J: TRBJ2-1
size: NA
D: NA
V: TRBV7-9
CDR3: CASSYTGLNYNEQFF
DNA: TGTGCCAGCAGTTACACAGGCCTCAACTACAATGAGCAGTTCTTC

length: 15
J: TRBJ1-2
size: NA
D: TRBD1
V: TRBV27
CDR3: CASSRPGTGLGGYTF
DNA: TGTGCCAGCAGTCGTCCCGGGACAGGCTTGGGTGGCTACACCTTC

length: 13
J: TRBJ1-2
size: NA
D: TRBD1
V: TRBV29-1
CDR3: CSVGQGLSYGYTF
DNA: TGCAGCGTTGGACAGGGCCTATCCTATGGCTACACCTTC

length: 17
J: TRBJ2-1
size: NA
D: TRBD2
V: TRBV18
CDR3: CASSPLSPSGSYNEQFF
DNA: TGTGCCAGCTCACCATTAAGTCCTAGCGGTTCCTACAATGAGCAGTTCTTC

length: 12
J: TRBJ1-1
size: NA
D: NA
V: TRBV6-6
CDR3: CASSTGSLEAFF
DNA: TGTGCCAGCAGTACAGGGTCATTGGAAGCTTTCTTT

length: 13
J: TRBJ2-3
size: NA
D: NA
V: TRBV3-1/TRBV3-2
CDR3: CASSQDLTDTQYF
DNA: TGTGCCAGCAGCCAAGATTTAACAGATACGCAGTATTTT

length: 14
J: TRBJ2-1
size: NA
D: NA
V: TRBV3-1/TRBV3-2
CDR3: CASKGSSSAGEQFF
DNA: TGTGCCAGCAAGGGGTCAAGCAGCGCCGGTGAGCAGTTCTTC

length: 12
J: TRBJ1-1
size: NA
D: NA
V: TRBV24-1
CDR3: CATSEKNTEAFF
DNA: TGTGCCACCTCAGAGAAGAACACTGAAGCTTTCTTT

length: 15
J: TRBJ1-4
size: NA
D: TRBD1
V: TRBV7-9
CDR3: CASSFTGGVNEKLFF
DNA: TGTGCCAGCAGCTTCACAGGGGGGGTTAATGAAAAACTGTTTTTT

length: 15
J: TRBJ1-3
size: NA
D: TRBD1
V: TRBV5-1
CDR3: CASSYTGTVVDTIYF
DNA: TGCGCCAGCAGCTATACCGGGACAGTAGTGGACACCATATATTTT

length: 15
J: TRBJ2-7
size: NA
D: NA
V: TRBV24-1
CDR3: CATSSPGADADEQYF
DNA: TGTGCCACCAGTAGTCCCGGGGCGGATGCGGACGAGCAGTACTTC

length: 16
J: TRBJ2-5
size: NA
D: NA
V: TRBV19
CDR3: CASSISALGRGKTQYF
DNA: TGTGCCAGTAGTATTTCCGCCCTGGGTCGAGGGAAGACCCAGTACTTC

length: 11
J: TRBJ1-1
size: once
D: NA
V: TRBV5-5
CDR3: CASSYTNEAFF
DNA: TGTGCCAGCAGCTATACAAATGAAGCTTTCTTT

length: 12
J: TRBJ2-7
size: once
D: NA
V: TRBV28
CDR3: CASSRWVYEQYF
DNA: TGTGCCAGCAGTCGGTGGGTCTACGAGCAGTACTTC

length: 13
J: TRBJ1-2
size: NA
D: NA
V: TRBV7-2
CDR3: CASSPQGRYGYTF
DNA: TGTGCCAGCAGCCCACAGGGTCGGTATGGCTACACCTTC

length: 15
J: TRBJ1-2
size: once
D: TRBD1
V: TRBV27
CDR3: CASRQKWTGVSGYTF
DNA: TGTGCCAGCCGACAAAAATGGACAGGGGTGAGTGGCTACACCTTC

length: 14
J: TRBJ2-5
size: once
D: NA
V: TRBV4-1
CDR3: CASSLGNQQETQYF
DNA: TGCGCCAGCAGTCTCGGGAACCAACAAGAGACCCAGTACTTC

length: 19
J: TRBJ2-6
size: once
D: NA
V: TRBV19
CDR3: CASSTPRRGRSSGANVLTF
DNA: TGTGCCAGTAGCACTCCTCGGCGGGGACGGAGCTCTGGGGCCAACGTCCTGACTTTC

length: 14
J: TRBJ1-2
size: NA
D: NA
V: TRBV24-1
CDR3: CATSDEWGFDGYTF
DNA: TGTGCCACCAGTGACGAGTGGGGTTTCGATGGCTACACCTTC

length: 13
J: TRBJ1-1
size: NA
D: NA
V: TRBV7-9
CDR3: CASSLRGGTEAFF
DNA: TGTGCCAGCAGCTTACGGGGTGGGACTGAAGCTTTCTTT

length: 16
J: TRBJ2-7
size: NA
D: TRBD1
V: TRBV19
CDR3: CASSDRGDKSGYEQYF
DNA: TGTGCCAGTAGTGACAGGGGGGACAAATCTGGCTACGAGCAGTACTTC